This T cell receptor (beta chain) derives from a study of blood T cell repertoires in COVID-19. As for the study in general: The United States, Italy and Spain supplied acute and convalescent COVID-19 samples. T cells, B-cell-depleted T cells, or PBMCs provided the cDNA or gDNA that served as material.

V trimming: 4 bases; J trimming: 0 bases; junction bases outside the gene matches: 1. CDR3 length: 13 residues. Germline lookup yields CDR1 SQVTM and CDR2 ANQGSEA. Here immunoSEQ multiplex PCR was the method, and the copy in TCRdb shows in-frame clones only, minus some. The data show about 140,000 clones, with about 86% seen just once and about 8% held by the top ten. The material sequenced was peripheral blood. This clonotype was obtained from a woman aged 60-70 years with acute or convalescent COVID-19. The rearrangement links TRBV29-1 to TRBJ1-1; the match to TRBD1 covers 8 bases. CDR3 DNA sequence: TGCAGCGTTGTCAGGGGGCTGAACACTGAAGCTTTCTTT. It specifies CSVVRGLNTEAFF.